Detailed here is one T cell receptor (beta chain). Its antigen is undetermined. Deletions cut 1 base from V and 2 bases from J, with 11 bases between. CDR3 length equals 15 residues. The germline V gene has CDR1 SGHVS and CDR2 FNYEAQ. Every immunoSEQ plate was one replicate of a subset's evenly spread DNA. An approximately 220 ng quantity of DNA, 30,000 to 35,000 T cell genomes, went into the sorted-subset replicate PCRs. Clones were sequenced by immunoSEQ multiplex PCR, and TCRdb holds only the in-frame ones, with some missing. Here the sample spans over 2 million clones, about 95% being singletons. The entry originates in a study of shared clonotypes between healthy human individuals. Findings and limits, study-wide: Though the depth was large, rarefaction showed that sorted-subset sequencing was incomplete.

The naive CD8 population came from CD45RO-negative cells selected for CCR7, without terminally differentiated effector memory CD45RA+ cells. Every donor was a Caucasian adult from Nashville, Tennessee. Sequences were obtained from naive CD8+ T cells sorted from blood. This chain joins TRBV7-6 and TRBJ2-5; D unresolved. This receptor was identified in a man between 18 and 29 years old in good health. CDR3 loop: CASSLEASLQETQYF. The DNA of the CDR3 is TGTGCCAGCAGCTTAGAGGCCAGCCTACAAGAGACCCAGTACTTC.